These 22 T cell receptor beta chains share one sample of origin, sequenced in a study of blood T cell repertoires in COVID-19 (TCRdb year 2020). Libraries were prepared through the immunoSEQ multiplex PCR assay. TCRdb holds this immuneACCESS table with in-frame rearrangements only. Some clones are missing; in checked studies, unresolved V genes explain under half, and the rest has no known cause. This sample is represented by approximately 350,000 clones; 91% of them were singletons. Roughly 3.3% of the sample belongs to the ten largest clones. The sequenced sample consisted of peripheral blood. Every receptor here comes from a woman between 18 and 29 years old who had recovered from COVID-19.

The CDR3 region is CASSIGRVWRGQEGYTF. For the CDR3, the DNA is TGTGCCAGTAGTATAGGGCGTGTTTGGAGGGGGCAGGAAGGCTACACCTTC. This chain joins TRBV19 and TRBJ1-2; 7 bases are a match to TRBD1. CDR3 length: 17 amino acids. J gave up 8 bases and V 1 base, and 16 bases lay outside the gene matches. Germline assignment: CDR1 LNHDA and CDR2 SQIVND (reference sequence).

The chain couples TRBV9 to TRBJ2-2; D is unclear. V was shortened by 3 bases and J by 5 bases, with 5 bases between the two germline ends. The CDR3 contains 12 residues. Per germline, CDR1 SGDLS and CDR2 YYNGEE. CDR3 nucleotides: TGTGCCAGCAGCGGTATGACCGGGGAGCTGTTTTTT. This encodes CASSGMTGELFF.

The chain is built from TRBV2 and TRBJ1-3; tentatively, D is TRBD1 (6 bases). V was clipped by 7 bases and J by 8 bases, with 15 bases between them. CDR3 length equals 13 residues. The germline V gene encodes CDR1 SNHLY and CDR2 FYNNEI. DNA of the CDR3: TGTGCCAGCAAGGGGGAGGGAATGGACACCATATATTTT. This encodes CASKGEGMDTIYF.

The V gene is TRBV30, the J gene TRBJ2-5; D is ambiguous. The CDR3 covers 13 residues. V dropped 2 bases and J dropped 1 base, with 8 bases sitting between them. CDR1 GTSNPN and CDR2 SVGIG come from the germline V gene (reference sequence). For the CDR3, the DNA is TGTGCCTGGAGTAAGCAGGTCCAAGAGACCCAGTACTTC. Residues: CAWSKQVQETQYF.

A single count supports this clone. The chain links TRBV5-4 to TRBJ2-7; TRBD1 matches at 10 bases. The V segment lost 4 bases and the J segment 5 bases; nucleotides outside the gene matches: 6. The germline CDR1 and CDR2 sequences are SGHNT and YYREEE (reference sequence). The CDR3 length is 14 residues. The CDR3 loop is CASSPDRGRNEQYV. For the CDR3, the DNA is TGTGCCAGCAGCCCCGACAGGGGGCGTAACGAGCAGTACGTC.

The chain combines TRBV6-5 with TRBJ1-2; unclear D gene. The CDR3 consists of 15 residues. V lost 5 bases to trimming and J lost 2 bases, with 15 bases between them. Germline-derived CDR1 and CDR2 are MNHEY and SVGAGI. For the CDR3, the DNA is TGTGCCAGCAGTCGCAGTAGCTTCGGCAACTATGGCTACACCTTC. Translated: CASSRSSFGNYGYTF.

The chain is built from TRBV4-1 and TRBJ2-2; D is ambiguous. V lost 0 bases to trimming and J lost 3 bases, with 5 bases between them. From germline, CDR1 is MGHRA and CDR2 YSYEKL. The CDR3 is made up of 14 amino acids. For the CDR3, the DNA is TGCGCCAGCAGCCAAGAATCTGACACCGGGGAGCTGTTTTTT. As protein: CASSQESDTGELFF.

V and J are TRBV11-2 and TRBJ1-1; 7 nucleotides align to TRBD1. This CDR3 comprises 13 residues. The germline CDR1 and CDR2 sequences are SGHAT and FQNNGV. After removal of 3 bases from V and 8 bases from J, the junction contained 6 bases not matched to a gene. CDR3 sequence: CASSFSGTVEAFF. CDR3 coding DNA: TGTGCCAGCAGCTTTTCCGGGACAGTCGAAGCTTTCTTT. The whole variable domain, remainder taken from reference TRBV11-2 and TRBJ1-1, is EAGVAQSPRYKIIEKRQSVAFWCNPISGHATLYWYQQILGQGPKLLIQFQNNGVVDDSQLPKDRFSAERLKGVDSTLKIQPAKLEDSAVYLCASSFSGTVEAFFGQGTRLTVV.

The rearrangement uses TRBV9 and TRBJ2-3, with D unresolved. The CDR3 contains 17 residues. Per the germline V gene, CDR1 is SGDLS and CDR2 is YYNGEE. Trimming cost V 4 bases and J 0 bases, with 18 bases left between them. CDR3 DNA: TGTGCCAGCAGCCCCGCTCGCCTTAGCCCTAGCACAGATACGCAGTATTTT. Protein: CASSPARLSPSTDTQYF. Full variable domain (rest looked up from reference TRBV9 and TRBJ2-3): DSGVTQTPKHLITATGQRVTLRCSPRSGDLSVYWYQQSLDQGLQFLIQYYNGEERAKGNILERFSAQQFPDLHSELNLSSLELGDSALYFCASSPARLSPSTDTQYFGPGTRLTVL.

The genes are TRBV7-9 and TRBJ2-7, with 7 nucleotides matching TRBD1. Trimming cost V 5 bases and J 4 bases; bases outside gene matches: 5. CDR1 and CDR2 from the germline V gene are SEHNR and FQNEAQ (reference sequence). CDR3 length: 13 amino acids. The CDR3, as DNA: TGTGCCAGCAGCGCAACAGGGGATTACGAGCAGTACGTC. The encoded protein is CASSATGDYEQYV.

The chain is built from TRBV5-1 and TRBJ1-2; D might be TRBD1 (6 bases). Germline V gene data show CDR1 as SGHRS and CDR2 as YFSETQ. This CDR3 is built from 13 residues. Between the trimmed V and J ends, which lost 3 bases and 8 bases, there was a span of 14 bases. The CDR3 region has the DNA TGCGCCAGCAGCTCCAATACAGGGTTCGGCTACACCTTC. As protein: CASSSNTGFGYTF. Drawing the rest from reference TRBV5-1 and TRBJ1-2, the complete variable domain is KAGVTQTPRYLIKTRGQQVTLSCSPISGHRSVSWYQQTPGQGLQFLFEYFSETQRNKGNFPGRFSGRQFSNSRSEMNVSTLELGDSALYLCASSSNTGFGYTFGSGTRLTVV.

The chain has TRBV27 and TRBJ2-1, with 11 positions matching TRBD2. J lost 0 bases, V lost 1 base, and 5 bases had no gene match. The CDR3 is made up of 18 amino acids. Germline V CDR1 and CDR2: MNHEY, SMNVEV (reference sequence). CDR3 sequence reads: CASSLLGTSGSSYNEQFF. The DNA of the CDR3 is TGTGCCAGCAGTTTATTAGGTACTAGCGGGAGCTCCTACAATGAGCAGTTCTTC.

This chain joins TRBV6-5 and TRBJ2-5; the D gene is possibly TRBD1 (5 bases). The germline CDR1 and CDR2 sequences are MNHEY and SVGAGI. V was shortened by 2 bases and J by 2 bases, with 15 bases between the two germline ends. The CDR3 is 16 amino acids. The CDR3 DNA follows: TGTGCCAGCAGTTACCTCGCGGCAGGGATACAAGAGACCCAGTACTTC. Its protein is CASSYLAAGIQETQYF.

This chain joins TRBV5-8 and TRBJ2-1; D is perhaps TRBD2 (6 bases). V was shortened by 5 bases and J by 0 bases, with 15 bases between the two germline ends. The CDR3 has 16 residues. Germline assignment: CDR1 SGHTS and CDR2 YDEGEE. The CDR3 sequence: CASRRVGGSSYNEQFF. DNA for the CDR3: TGTGCCAGCAGAAGAGTCGGGGGAAGCTCCTACAATGAGCAGTTCTTC.

This CDR3 reads CASSYEPAYEQYV. The DNA of the CDR3 is TGTGCCAGCAGTTACGAGCCTGCCTACGAGCAGTACGTC. The V call is TRBV6-5, the J call TRBJ2-7; no reliable D call. The CDR3 spans 13 residues. With 2 bases removed from V and 2 bases from J, the gap between germline ends came to 7 bases. Per the germline V gene, CDR1 is MNHEY and CDR2 is SVGAGI.

The chain joins TRBV11-3 to TRBJ2-1; 11 nucleotides agree with TRBD2. The V and J ends lost 5 bases and 8 bases, in that order; junction bases with no gene match: 11. Germline V lookup: CDR1 SGHNT, CDR2 YENEEA. The CDR3 runs to 16 residues. CDR3 in amino acids: CASSPQGSGRGDEQFF. The CDR3 DNA sequence: TGTGCCAGCAGCCCCCAGGGTAGCGGGAGGGGCGATGAGCAGTTCTTC. Together with reference TRBV11-3 and TRBJ2-1, the CDR3 gives the full variable domain: EAGVVQSPRYKIIEKKQPVAFWCNPISGHNTLYWYLQNLGQGPELLIRYENEEAVDDSQLPKDRFSAERLKGVDSTLKIQPAELGDSAVYLCASSPQGSGRGDEQFFGPGTRLTVL.

This chain connects TRBV29-1 to TRBJ1-2; D is unresolved. The CDR3 runs 11 residues. Germline V lookup: CDR1 SQVTM, CDR2 ANQGSEA. The germline V and J ends were trimmed by 4 bases and 6 bases, with 9 bases remaining between them. The CDR3 region has the DNA TGCAGCGTTGGAGTGGGAGATGGCTACACCTTC. Translated: CSVGVGDGYTF.

The chain recombines TRBV28 with TRBJ1-1, with 9 nucleotides matching TRBD1. This CDR3 spans 16 amino acids. V dropped 5 bases and J dropped 3; count of bases not matched to a gene: 10. The V gene's germline CDR1 is MDHEN and CDR2 SYDVKM. The CDR3 spells CASSHARQGVYTEAFF. DNA of the CDR3: TGTGCCAGCAGTCATGCCCGACAGGGGGTTTACACTGAAGCTTTCTTT.

The rearrangement links TRBV10-3 to TRBJ2-6; 9 nucleotides match TRBD1. V lost 4 bases and J lost 0; bases outside the gene matches: 4. Germline lookup yields CDR1 ENHRY and CDR2 SYGVKD. The CDR3 contains 17 residues. The CDR3: CAISARDRASGANVLTF. CDR3 DNA: TGTGCCATCAGTGCCCGGGACAGGGCCTCTGGGGCCAACGTCCTGACTTTC.

The CDR3 sequence: CASSLIGGRGDNEQFF. Written as DNA, the CDR3 is TGTGCCAGCAGCTTGATTGGGGGCCGGGGGGACAATGAGCAGTTCTTC. The chain employs TRBV5-5 and TRBJ2-1; D possibly corresponds to TRBD2 (7 bases). Trimming stripped 1 base from V and 5 bases from J, with 16 bases between. The CDR3 spans 16 residues. CDR1 is SGHKS, CDR2 YYEKEE, per germline (reference sequence). The full variable domain, with the rest looked up from reference TRBV5-5 and TRBJ2-1, is DAGVTQSPTHLIKTRGQQVTLRCSPISGHKSVSWYQQVLGQGPQFIFQYYEKEERGRGNFPDRFSARQFPNYSSELNVNALLLGDSALYLCASSLIGGRGDNEQFFGPGTRLTVL.

This clone was seen only a few times. This sequence joins TRBV6-5 and TRBJ1-1; weak D call: TRBD1 (5 bases). The CDR3 sequence is 11 residues long. Trimming pared 10 bases from V and 3 bases from J, leaving 9 bases between. Germline values: CDR1 MNHEY, CDR2 SVGAGI. CDR3 region: CATSRDTEAFF. Here the CDR3 DNA reads TGTGCCACGAGCAGGGACACTGAAGCTTTCTTT.

This clone was seen just once. The rearrangement links TRBV20-1 to TRBJ2-1; the match to TRBD2 covers 8 bases. The CDR3 extends over 14 amino acids. Germline CDR1 DFQATT, CDR2 SNEGSKA (reference sequence). Germline trimming cut 3 bases from V and 4 bases from J; bases unmatched to any gene: 5. This chain's CDR3 is CSASHSGSYNEQFF. The CDR3 DNA sequence: TGCAGTGCTAGTCACAGCGGGAGTTACAATGAGCAGTTCTTC.